This is a list of T cell receptor beta chains from one sample in a study of T cell responses to AZD1222 COVID-19 vaccine. TCRdb keeps only in-frame clones here, not all; method: immunoSEQ multiplex PCR. The repertoire holds some 120,000 clones, with about 90% as singletons. Sequenced here: peripheral blood, sampled on day 0 of AZD1222 vaccination. Receptors originate from an adult in good health. CDR3s include the opening cysteine and the closing phenylalanine or tryptophan. The order of the fields is V gene, CDR3 length, clone size, D gene, J gene, CDR3 protein, CDR3 DNA. D genes are given only for firm matches. Size values are once, few and many counts, or a class for expanded clones, and some rows have none.

TRBV6-5,14,NA,NA,TRBJ2-1,CASTSGTYVHEQFF,TGTGCCAGCACTTCGGGGACCTACGTCCATGAGCAGTTCTTC
TRBV7-3,15,NA,TRBD2,TRBJ2-7,CASSLWAGGTYEQYF,TGTGCCAGCAGCTTATGGGCGGGAGGGACCTACGAGCAGTACTTC
TRBV6-5,15,NA,TRBD1,TRBJ1-3,CASKYRGQGGNTIYF,TGTGCCAGCAAATACAGGGGGCAGGGTGGAAACACCATATATTTT
TRBV6-2/TRBV6-3,15,NA,NA,TRBJ2-7,CASSNQGGRSYEQYF,TGTGCCAGCAGTAACCAGGGTGGCCGTTCCTACGAGCAGTACTTC
TRBV3-1/TRBV3-2,17,NA,TRBD1,TRBJ1-1,CASRAGTARAINTEAFF,TGTGCCAGCAGGGCCGGGACAGCTAGGGCTATAAACACTGAAGCTTTCTTT
TRBV28,13,NA,TRBD1,TRBJ1-2,CASSLNRGIGYTF,TGTGCCAGCAGTTTAAACAGGGGGATTGGGTACACCTTC
TRBV5-4,14,few,NA,TRBJ2-5,CASSLGTGQETQYF,TGTGCCAGCAGCTTGGGCACAGGGCAAGAGACCCAGTACTTC
TRBV7-9,15,NA,NA,TRBJ1-3,CASSSVVIGGNTIYF,TGTGCCAGCAGCTCGGTGGTTATAGGCGGAAACACCATATATTTT
TRBV28,14,once,NA,TRBJ1-2,CASSLSGGNYGYTF,TGTGCCAGCAGTTTATCGGGGGGCAACTATGGCTACACCTTC
TRBV6-5,15,NA,TRBD1,TRBJ1-3,CASSYDREVGNTIYF,TGTGCCAGCAGTTACGACAGGGAGGTCGGAAACACCATATATTTT
TRBV2,14,NA,TRBD1,TRBJ1-6,CASSSTGGNSPLHF,TGTGCCAGCAGTTCGACAGGGGGTAATTCACCCCTCCACTTT
TRBV6-5,15,NA,TRBD1,TRBJ2-5,CASSYFSGGQETQYF,TGTGCCAGCAGTTACTTTTCAGGGGGCCAAGAGACCCAGTACTTC
TRBV7-9,15,NA,NA,TRBJ2-1,CASSNSLSSYNEQFF,TGTGCCAGCAGCAACAGCCTGAGCTCCTACAATGAGCAGTTCTTC
TRBV6-5,14,NA,NA,TRBJ2-7,CASSRGGQTYEQYF,TGTGCCAGTAGTCGGGGGGGACAGACCTACGAGCAGTACTTC
TRBV6-5,15,NA,NA,TRBJ1-2,CASSYSILGGYGYTF,TGTGCCAGCAGTTACTCGATTCTTGGAGGCTATGGCTACACCTTC
TRBV7-3,16,NA,TRBD1,TRBJ2-1,CASSSSGTGRYNEQFF,TGTGCCAGCAGCTCAAGTGGGACAGGGCGCTACAATGAGCAGTTCTTC
TRBV29-1,16,NA,TRBD1,TRBJ1-1,CSAAGQNGGVSTEAFF,TGCAGCGCAGCGGGACAGAACGGAGGGGTGAGCACTGAAGCTTTCTTT
TRBV7-9,14,NA,NA,TRBJ2-3,CASSLVGITETQYF,TGTGCCAGCAGCTTAGTTGGTATCACAGAGACGCAGTATTTT
TRBV19,15,NA,TRBD1,TRBJ1-2,CASSLLSPGQGGYTF,TGTGCCAGTAGTCTCCTCTCCCCAGGACAGGGTGGCTACACCTTC